Listed here are 3 T cell receptor beta chains from one sample, sequenced in a study of T cells after yellow fever vaccination. TCRdb analysed the 5' RACE reads with MiXCR anew, one entry per CDR3 protein. The table records roughly 350,000 distinct CDR3 sequences, about 4% of them present only once. This material consisted of PBMCs, taken 5 days after the yellow fever booster vaccination. The source of these receptors is a young man who received the YFV17D yellow fever vaccine.

At least ten counts were recorded for this clonotype. The CDR3 coding sequence is TGTGCCAGCAGCCCAGGTACGAACACCGGGGAGCTGTTTTTT. Amino acid sequence: CASSPGTNTGELFF. The V call is TRBV27, the J call TRBJ2-2, with no clear D. The CDR3 runs 14 residues. In germline, CDR1 is MNHEY, CDR2 SMNVEV (reference sequence). Trimming took 6 bases from V and 0 from J, leaving 8 bases between them.

This clonotype appeared many times. V is TRBV7-3 and J is TRBJ2-7; D gene uncertain. Germline V gene sequence: CDR1 SGHTA, CDR2 FQGTGA. The length of the CDR3 is 14 residues. V lost 3 bases and J 2 bases, leaving 11 bases between the germline ends. The CDR3 loop reads CASSFGSFPYEQYF. Written as DNA, the CDR3 is TGTGCCAGCAGCTTTGGGTCTTTTCCCTACGAGCAGTACTTC. Drawing the rest from reference TRBV7-3 and TRBJ2-7, the complete variable domain is GAGVSQTPSNKVTEKGKYVELRCDPISGHTALYWYRQSLGQGPEFLIYFQGTGAADDSGLPNDRFFAVRPEGSVSTLKIQRTERGDSAVYLCASSFGSFPYEQYFGPGTRLTVT.

In this sample, this clonotype turned up a few times. The rearrangement links TRBV20-1 to TRBJ2-7; no clear D. Germline loops: CDR1 DFQATT, CDR2 SNEGSKA (reference sequence). CDR3 length: 14 residues. Trimming removed 6 bases at V and 0 bases at J, with 15 bases between. CDR3 in amino acids: CSAKARNSSYEQYV. The CDR3 DNA reads as TGCAGTGCGAAGGCCCGGAACAGCTCCTACGAGCAGTACGTC.